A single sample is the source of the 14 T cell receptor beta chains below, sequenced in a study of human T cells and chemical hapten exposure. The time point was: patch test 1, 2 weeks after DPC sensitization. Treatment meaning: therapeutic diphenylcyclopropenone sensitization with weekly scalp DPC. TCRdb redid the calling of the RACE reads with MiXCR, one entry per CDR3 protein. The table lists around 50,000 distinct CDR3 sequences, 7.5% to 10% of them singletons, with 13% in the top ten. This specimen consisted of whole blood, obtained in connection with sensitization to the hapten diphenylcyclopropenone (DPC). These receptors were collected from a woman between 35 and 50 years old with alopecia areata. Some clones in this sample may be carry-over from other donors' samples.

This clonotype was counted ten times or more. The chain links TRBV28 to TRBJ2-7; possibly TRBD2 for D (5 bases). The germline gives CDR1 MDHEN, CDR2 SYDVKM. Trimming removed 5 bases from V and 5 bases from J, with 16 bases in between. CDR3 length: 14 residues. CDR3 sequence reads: CASSVIGLGDEQYF. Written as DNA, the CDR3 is TGTGCCAGCAGTGTCATCGGACTGGGTGACGAGCAGTACTTC.

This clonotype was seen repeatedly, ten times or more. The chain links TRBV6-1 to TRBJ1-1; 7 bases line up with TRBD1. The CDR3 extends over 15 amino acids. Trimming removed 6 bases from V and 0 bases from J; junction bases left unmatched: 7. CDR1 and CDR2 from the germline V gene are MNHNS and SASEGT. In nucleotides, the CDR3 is TGTGCCAGCAGCCCATCGACAGGGCTGAACACTGAAGCTTTCTTT. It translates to CASSPSTGLNTEAFF.

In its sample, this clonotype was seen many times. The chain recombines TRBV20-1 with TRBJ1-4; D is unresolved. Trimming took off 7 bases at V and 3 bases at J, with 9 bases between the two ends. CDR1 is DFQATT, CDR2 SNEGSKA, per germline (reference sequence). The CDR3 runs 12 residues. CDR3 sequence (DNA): TGCAGTGTAGGGAGGGCTAATGAAAAACTGTTTTTT. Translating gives CSVGRANEKLFF.

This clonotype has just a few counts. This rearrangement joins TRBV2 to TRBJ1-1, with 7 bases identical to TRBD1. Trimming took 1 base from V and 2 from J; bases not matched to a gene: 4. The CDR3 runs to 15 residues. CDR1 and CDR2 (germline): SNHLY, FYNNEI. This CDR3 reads CASSEVGGGNTEAFF. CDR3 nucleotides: TGTGCCAGCAGTGAAGTGGGAGGGGGCAACACTGAAGCTTTCTTT.

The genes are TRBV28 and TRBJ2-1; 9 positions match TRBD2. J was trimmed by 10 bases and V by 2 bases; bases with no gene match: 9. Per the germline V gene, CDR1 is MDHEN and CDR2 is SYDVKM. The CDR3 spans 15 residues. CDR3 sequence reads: CASSLASGVSAEQFF. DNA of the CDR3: TGTGCCAGCAGTTTAGCTAGCGGGGTTTCAGCCGAGCAGTTCTTC.

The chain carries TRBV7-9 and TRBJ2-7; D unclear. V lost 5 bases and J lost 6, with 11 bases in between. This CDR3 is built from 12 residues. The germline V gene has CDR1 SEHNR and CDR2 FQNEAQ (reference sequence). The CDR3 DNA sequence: TGTGCCAGCAGCCCACCCGGGCGCGAGCAGTACTTC. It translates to CASSPPGREQYF.

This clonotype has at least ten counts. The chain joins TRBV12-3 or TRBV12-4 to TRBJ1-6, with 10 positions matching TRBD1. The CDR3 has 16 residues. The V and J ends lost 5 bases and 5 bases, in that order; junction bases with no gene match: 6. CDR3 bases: TGTGCCAGCAGTCCGGGACAGGGGATCCATAATTCACCCCTCCACTTT. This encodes CASSPGQGIHNSPLHF.

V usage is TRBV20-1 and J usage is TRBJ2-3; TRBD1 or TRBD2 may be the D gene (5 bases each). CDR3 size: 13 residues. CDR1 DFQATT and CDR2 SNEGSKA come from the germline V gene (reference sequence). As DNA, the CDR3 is TGCAGCGGATACCGAGGGGATTCAGATACGCAGTATTTT. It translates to CSGYRGDSDTQYF.

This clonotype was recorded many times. The CDR3 region is CSARGRQGARTDTQYF. CDR3 nucleotide sequence: TGCAGTGCTAGAGGGAGACAGGGGGCCCGCACAGATACGCAGTATTTT. The rearrangement joins TRBV20-1 to TRBJ2-3; TRBD1 agrees at 10 bases. CDR3 size: 16 residues. CDR1 and CDR2 from the germline V gene are DFQATT and SNEGSKA (reference sequence). V dropped 1 base and J dropped 1; count of bases not matched to a gene: 5.

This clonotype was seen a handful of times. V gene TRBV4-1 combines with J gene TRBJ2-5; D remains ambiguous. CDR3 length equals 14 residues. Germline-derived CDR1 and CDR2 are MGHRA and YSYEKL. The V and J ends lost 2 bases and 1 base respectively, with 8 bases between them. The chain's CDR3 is CASSQYRVQETQYF. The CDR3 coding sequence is TGCGCCAGCAGCCAATACCGGGTCCAAGAGACCCAGTACTTC.

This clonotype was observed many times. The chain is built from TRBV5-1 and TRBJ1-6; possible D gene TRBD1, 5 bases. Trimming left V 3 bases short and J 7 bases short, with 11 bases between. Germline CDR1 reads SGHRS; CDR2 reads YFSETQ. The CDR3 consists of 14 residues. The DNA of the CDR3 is TGCGCCAGCAGCTACGATGGGGGGAATTCACCCCTCCACTTT. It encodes CASSYDGGNSPLHF.

CDR3: CSVRGTEAFF. CDR3 in DNA: TGCAGTGTGCGGGGTACTGAAGCTTTCTTT. The V call is TRBV20-1, the J call TRBJ1-1; D remains ambiguous. V lost 7 bases and J 5 bases, leaving 8 bases between the germline ends. This CDR3 has 10 amino acids. The germline gives CDR1 DFQATT, CDR2 SNEGSKA (reference sequence).

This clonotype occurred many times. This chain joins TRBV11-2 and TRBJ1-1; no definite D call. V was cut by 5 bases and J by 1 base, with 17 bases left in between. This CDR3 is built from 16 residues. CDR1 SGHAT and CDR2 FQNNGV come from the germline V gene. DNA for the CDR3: TGTGCCAGCAGCCAATACTCAGGACCGAAGAACACTGAAGCTTTCTTT. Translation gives CASSQYSGPKNTEAFF.

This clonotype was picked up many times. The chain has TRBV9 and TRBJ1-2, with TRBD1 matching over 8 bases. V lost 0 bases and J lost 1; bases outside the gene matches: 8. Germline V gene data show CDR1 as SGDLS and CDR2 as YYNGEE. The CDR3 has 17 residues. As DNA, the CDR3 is TGTGCCAGCAGCGTAGGGGACAGGAGTATCCTTAACTATGGCTACACCTTC. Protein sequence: CASSVGDRSILNYGYTF.